These 30 T cell receptor beta chains share one sample of origin, sequenced in a study of shared clonotypes between healthy human individuals. The assay was immunoSEQ multiplex PCR, and TCRdb's table has in-frame clones only and misses some. The data hold some 480,000 clones, with 79% observed a single time. The material sequenced was PBMCs. The receptor source for this set is a woman aged 35 to 49 in good health. Some clones in this sample may be carry-over from other donors' samples.

This clone has just a few counts. The J gene is TRBJ2-7, the V gene TRBV13; tentatively, D is TRBD1 or TRBD2 (5 bases each). Trimming removed 7 bases from V and 1 base from J, with 14 bases in between. The length of the CDR3 is 14 residues. Germline assignment: CDR1 PRHDT and CDR2 FYEKMQ (reference sequence). The CDR3 nucleotides are TGTGCCAGCAAGGAGGTGGGACGGTCCTACGAGCAGTACTTC. Encoded protein: CASKEVGRSYEQYF.

A single count supports this clone. The CDR3 DNA reads as TGTGCCAGCAGGCCTATCGCAGATACGCAGTATTTT. Its protein product is CASRPIADTQYF. The rearrangement joins TRBV2 to TRBJ2-3; D is unclear. This CDR3 contains 12 residues. The germline V and J ends were trimmed by 6 bases and 4 bases, with 8 bases remaining between them. The germline V gene encodes CDR1 SNHLY and CDR2 FYNNEI. Filled out from reference TRBV2 and TRBJ2-3, the complete variable domain reads EPEVTQTPSHQVTQMGQEVILRCVPISNHLYFYWYRQILGQKVEFLVSFYNNEISEKSEIFDDQFSVERPDGSNFTLKIRSTKLEDSAMYFCASRPIADTQYFGPGTRLTVL.

This clone was recorded once. The chain has TRBV30 and TRBJ2-7, with 8 bases matching TRBD2. Trimming removed 5 bases from V and 3 bases from J; junction bases left unmatched: 3. The CDR3 has 12 amino acids. From germline, CDR1 is GTSNPN and CDR2 SVGIG (reference sequence). CDR3: CAWFRGGYEQYF. The CDR3 nucleotides are TGTGCCTGGTTTCGGGGGGGCTACGAGCAGTACTTC. Variable domain in full (rest from reference TRBV30 and TRBJ2-7): SQTIHQWPATLVQPVGSPLSLECTVEGTSNPNLYWYRQAAGRGLQLLFYSVGIGQISSEVPQNLSASRPQDRQFILSSKKLLLSDSGFYLCAWFRGGYEQYFGPGTRLTVT.

This sequence joins TRBV4-1 and TRBJ2-3, with TRBD2 identical over 10 bases. Trimming cost V 4 bases and J 6 bases; bases outside gene matches: 13. The CDR3 is 17 amino acids. Germline assignment: CDR1 MGHRA and CDR2 YSYEKL. The CDR3 spells CASSPDPRLAGEDTQYF. The CDR3 coding sequence is TGCGCCAGCAGCCCAGATCCGAGACTAGCGGGCGAGGATACGCAGTATTTT.

The J gene is TRBJ2-5, the V gene TRBV5-1, with a tentative D call TRBD2 (5 bases). Germline V gene sequence: CDR1 SGHRS, CDR2 YFSETQ. The CDR3 totals 14 residues. Trimming removed 5 bases from V and 5 bases from J, with 16 bases in between. For the CDR3, the DNA is TGCGCCAGCAGTCGCGAGGGCTTAAGCGAGACCCAGTACTTC. This encodes CASSREGLSETQYF.

J is TRBJ2-7 and V is TRBV7-2; 8 nucleotides match TRBD2. Germline values: CDR1 SGHTA, CDR2 FQGNSA. The CDR3 is 15 amino acids. Trimming cost V 4 bases and J 3 bases; bases outside gene matches: 8. DNA of the CDR3: TGTGCCAGCAGCTCGACGGGAGGGCCAAGCTACGAGCAGTACTTC. Its protein is CASSSTGGPSYEQYF.

J is TRBJ2-1 and V is TRBV28; either TRBD1 or TRBD2 may supply D (5 bases each). CDR1 and CDR2 from the germline V gene are MDHEN and SYDVKM. This CDR3 has 15 amino acids. Deletions cut 5 bases from V and 5 bases from J, with 16 bases between. In DNA, the CDR3 is TGTGCCAGCAGTCCACTCACCGGGGCACACAATGAGCAGTTCTTC. Protein sequence: CASSPLTGAHNEQFF.

CDR3 loop: CASRDEEWGYTF. CDR3 coding DNA: TGTGCCAGCAGGGACGAGGAGTGGGGCTACACCTTC. This chain links TRBV6-5 with TRBJ1-2; no clear D. This CDR3 is built from 12 residues. The germline CDR1 and CDR2 sequences are MNHEY and SVGAGI. The ends were cut back, 6 bases at V and 8 bases at J, with 13 bases in the middle.

This clone came up many times. J is TRBJ2-1 and V is TRBV27; 9 bases align to TRBD2. The V segment lost 5 bases and the J segment 3 bases; nucleotides outside the gene matches: 14. Germline CDR1 reads MNHEY; CDR2 reads SMNVEV (reference sequence). The CDR3 extends over 18 amino acids. The CDR3 bases are TGTGCCAGCAGTCCTCTCGGGACTAGCCGACCTTACTACAATGAGCAGTTCTTC. Translated: CASSPLGTSRPYYNEQFF.

The chain uses TRBV28 and TRBJ2-7, with D perhaps matching TRBD1 (5 bases). The CDR3 extends over 14 amino acids. Germline loops: CDR1 MDHEN, CDR2 SYDVKM. The V end lost 2 bases, the J end lost 2 bases, and 10 bases lay between the germline ends. CDR3 sequence (DNA): TGTGCCAGCAGTTTAAGGGGCCCCACCTACGAGCAGTACTTC. Translation: CASSLRGPTYEQYF.

The CDR3 DNA is TGTGCCAGCAGTAAGGGGGGACTAGCGGACTCCTACGAGCAGTACTTC. Amino acid sequence: CASSKGGLADSYEQYF. This rearrangement joins TRBV11-3 to TRBJ2-7, with 11 bases that match TRBD2. The V segment lost 6 bases and the J segment 0 bases; nucleotides outside the gene matches: 7. The CDR3 sequence is 16 residues long. Germline V gene data show CDR1 as SGHNT and CDR2 as YENEEA.

The chain couples TRBV5-4 to TRBJ2-5, with D possibly TRBD2 on 5 matching bases. Trimming stripped 2 bases from V and 4 bases from J, with 15 bases between. The CDR3 has 15 amino acids. Germline-derived CDR1 and CDR2 are SGHNT and YYREEE (reference sequence). The chain's CDR3 is CASSFDPGSGETQYF. The CDR3 nucleotides read TGTGCCAGCAGCTTTGACCCGGGAAGTGGAGAGACCCAGTACTTC.

This chain links TRBV5-6 with TRBJ2-5, with D tentatively TRBD1 (5 bases). Germline assignment: CDR1 SGHDT and CDR2 YYEEEE. The CDR3 is made up of 13 amino acids. The ends were cut back, 2 bases at V and 5 bases at J, with 10 bases in the middle. This CDR3 is CASSLQVRETQYF. CDR3 nucleotide sequence: TGTGCCAGCAGCTTACAGGTCCGGGAGACCCAGTACTTC.

This chain links TRBV6-6 with TRBJ2-5; 8 bases are shared with TRBD1. The DNA matches TRBJ2-7 better at its end, which makes the J call doubtful. Germline V lookup: CDR1 MNHNY, CDR2 SVGAGI (reference sequence). There are 14 residues in the CDR3. In DNA, the CDR3 is TGTGCCAGCAGTGCACAGGGGGGTATGGACGAGCAGTACTTC. This encodes CASSAQGGMDEQYF.

The V call is TRBV7-2, the J call TRBJ1-1; D is possibly TRBD1 (6 bases). Germline V gives CDR1 SGHTA, CDR2 FQGNSA. The ends were cut back, 4 bases at V and 3 bases at J, with 12 bases in the middle. The CDR3 covers 14 residues. DNA of the CDR3: TGTGCCAGCAGCTCCAGACAGGAATACACTGAAGCTTTCTTT. Protein: CASSSRQEYTEAFF.

The rearrangement joins TRBV19 to TRBJ2-2, with 12 bases identical to TRBD1. J lost 0 bases, V lost 6 bases, and 17 bases had no gene match. CDR3 length: 21 residues. From germline, CDR1 is LNHDA and CDR2 SQIVND (reference sequence). In nucleotides, the CDR3 is TGTGCCAGTAGAGTAAGCCGGGACAGGGGGCTTCCCGATTCGAACACCGGGGAGCTGTTTTTT. Residues: CASRVSRDRGLPDSNTGELFF.

This chain joins TRBV18 and TRBJ2-2; TRBD1 might be the D (6 bases). CDR3 length: 15 amino acids. The ends were cut back, 3 bases at V and 1 base at J, with 9 bases in the middle. The germline V gene encodes CDR1 KGHSH and CDR2 LQKENI. Written as DNA, the CDR3 is TGTGCCAGCTCACCGGACAGATGGAACACCGGGGAGCTGTTTTTT. This sequence encodes CASSPDRWNTGELFF.

The rearrangement joins TRBV5-1 to TRBJ2-5; TRBD1 agrees at 7 bases. V dropped 0 bases and J dropped 2; count of bases not matched to a gene: 4. The CDR3 has 15 amino acids. Per the germline V gene, CDR1 is SGHRS and CDR2 is YFSETQ. CDR3 in DNA: TGCGCCAGCAGCTTGGGGGGGACAGAACAAGAGACCCAGTACTTC. This translates into CASSLGGTEQETQYF.

Points on this clone: At the DNA level, this CDR3 is encoded by other sequences in the same sample as well. The J gene is TRBJ1-1, the V gene TRBV27; D is uncertain. Looked up from germline, CDR1 is MNHEY and CDR2 is SMNVEV (reference sequence). There are 13 residues in the CDR3. Trimming removed 2 bases from V and 2 bases from J, with 6 bases in between. The CDR3 protein is CASSLLRNTEAFF. The CDR3 DNA reads as TGTGCCAGCAGTTTACTAAGAAACACTGAAGCTTTCTTT.

CDR3 loop: CASSLGDRADEQFF. Here the CDR3 DNA reads TGTGCCAGCAGTTTAGGGGACAGAGCGGATGAGCAGTTCTTC. J is TRBJ2-1 and V is TRBV28; 7 bases are a match to TRBD1. V shed 2 bases, J shed 8 bases, and the junction held 6 bases outside the gene matches. Germline CDR1 is MDHEN and CDR2 is SYDVKM. The CDR3 loop spans 14 amino acids.

The chain joins TRBV4-1 to TRBJ2-1; 10 bases line up with TRBD2. CDR1 and CDR2 from the germline V gene are MGHRA and YSYEKL. Trimming took 0 bases from V and 2 from J; bases not matched to a gene: 7. The CDR3 is 18 amino acids. In DNA form, the CDR3 reads TGCGCCAGCAGCCAAGATCCCCTAGCGGGAGCACCCTACAATGAGCAGTTCTTC. It specifies CASSQDPLAGAPYNEQFF.

V is TRBV30 and J is TRBJ2-7, with a possible D match to TRBD1 (7 bases). There are 14 residues in the CDR3. The germline V gene has CDR1 GTSNPN and CDR2 SVGIG (reference sequence). V was clipped by 3 bases and J by 2 bases, with 14 bases between them. DNA for the CDR3: TGTGCCTGGAGCTGGCAGGGGGGACCCTACGAGCAGTACTTC. It yields the protein CAWSWQGGPYEQYF.

The chain combines TRBV19 with TRBJ2-7; D might be TRBD2 (6 bases). Germline V lookup: CDR1 LNHDA, CDR2 SQIVND (reference sequence). The germline V and J ends were trimmed by 5 bases and 5 bases, with 16 bases remaining between them. The CDR3 contains 14 residues. CDR3 nucleotides: TGTGCCAGTAGTCCCCTGACGGGAGTACACGAGCAGTACTTC. Its protein product is CASSPLTGVHEQYF.

This clone was detected a few times. The chain couples TRBV25-1 to TRBJ2-7; 7 positions agree with TRBD2. CDR1 is MGHDK and CDR2 is SYGVNS in the germline V gene. The V and J ends lost 1 base and 3 bases, in that order; junction bases with no gene match: 6. This CDR3 has 15 residues. The CDR3 spells CASSESLAGNYEQYF. The CDR3 DNA reads TGTGCCAGCAGTGAATCGTTAGCGGGCAACTACGAGCAGTACTTC.

This chain uses TRBV7-2 with TRBJ2-7; no clear D gene. Germline-derived CDR1 and CDR2 are SGHTA and FQGNSA. The CDR3 consists of 15 residues. Deletions cut 0 bases from V and 0 bases from J, with 9 bases between. DNA of the CDR3: TGTGCCAGCAGCTTAGCGGCCGGATACTCCTACGAGCAGTACTTC. It codes for CASSLAAGYSYEQYF.

V gene TRBV7-9 combines with J gene TRBJ2-3; D possibly corresponds to TRBD1 (5 bases). V gave up 2 bases and J gave up 0 bases, with 15 bases separating them. The CDR3 loop spans 17 amino acids. CDR1 SEHNR and CDR2 FQNEAQ come from the germline V gene (reference sequence). The CDR3 protein is CASSLPRQSASTDTQYF. In DNA form, the CDR3 reads TGTGCCAGCAGCTTACCAAGACAGTCTGCTAGCACAGATACGCAGTATTTT.

With respect to this clone: With a much larger clone just one base away, this may be a read error. The chain uses TRBV2 and TRBJ1-3; unclear D gene. This CDR3 has 15 residues. The V and J ends lost 4 bases and 4 bases respectively, with 14 bases between them. Per germline, CDR1 SNHLY and CDR2 FYNNEI. The DNA for the CDR3 is TGTGCCAGCAGTGGTGGCGGTCGGGAAGGAAACACCATATATTTT. Its translation is CASSGGGREGNTIYF.

The V gene is TRBV27, the J gene TRBJ1-1; TRBD1 matches 10 bases. Germline V lookup: CDR1 MNHEY, CDR2 SMNVEV (reference sequence). The length of the CDR3 is 17 residues. The V gene end was trimmed by 5 bases and the J gene end by 0 bases; junction bases not matched to a gene: 9. The CDR3 loop reads CASSHSGTGALNTEAFF. DNA for the CDR3: TGTGCCAGCAGTCACTCCGGGACAGGGGCCCTGAACACTGAAGCTTTCTTT.

The rearrangement links TRBV11-2 to TRBJ2-1; 7 bases are a match to TRBD2. Trimming took 8 bases from V and 1 from J; bases not matched to a gene: 11. This CDR3 has 16 amino acids. Germline values: CDR1 SGHAT, CDR2 FQNNGV. The CDR3 is CASSRVGGGSYNEQFF. In DNA form, the CDR3 reads TGTGCCAGCTCACGGGTGGGCGGGGGATCCTACAATGAGCAGTTCTTC.

The chain uses TRBV19 and TRBJ1-3; the match to TRBD1 covers 10 bases. The germline V gene encodes CDR1 LNHDA and CDR2 SQIVND (reference sequence). This CDR3 is 16 amino acids long. V lost 5 bases, J lost 2 bases, and 6 bases stayed unmatched. The CDR3 spells CASSAPGQGAGNTIYF. DNA for the CDR3: TGTGCCAGTAGTGCCCCCGGACAGGGGGCTGGAAACACCATATATTTT. Full variable domain (remainder filled in from reference TRBV19 and TRBJ1-3): DGGITQSPKYLFRKEGQNVTLSCEQNLNHDAMYWYRQDPGQGLRLIYYSQIVNDFQKGDIAEGYSVSREKKESFPLTVTSAQKNPTAFYLCASSAPGQGAGNTIYFGEGSWLTVV.